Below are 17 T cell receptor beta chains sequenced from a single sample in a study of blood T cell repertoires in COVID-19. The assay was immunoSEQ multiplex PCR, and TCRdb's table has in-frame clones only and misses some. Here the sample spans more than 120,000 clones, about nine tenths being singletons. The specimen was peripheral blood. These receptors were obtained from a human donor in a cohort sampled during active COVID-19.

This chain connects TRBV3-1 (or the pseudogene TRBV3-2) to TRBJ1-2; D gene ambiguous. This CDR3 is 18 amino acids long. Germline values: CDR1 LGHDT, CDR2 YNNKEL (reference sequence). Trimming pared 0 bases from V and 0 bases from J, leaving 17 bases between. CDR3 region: CASSQDSVRRLSNYGYTF. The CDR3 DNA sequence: TGTGCCAGCAGCCAAGATTCCGTCCGCAGGCTCTCTAACTATGGCTACACCTTC.

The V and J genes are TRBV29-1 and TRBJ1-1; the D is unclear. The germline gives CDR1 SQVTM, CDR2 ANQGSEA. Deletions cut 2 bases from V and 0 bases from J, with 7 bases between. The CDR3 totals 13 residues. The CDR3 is CSVERVMNTEAFF. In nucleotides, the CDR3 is TGCAGCGTTGAACGGGTTATGAACACTGAAGCTTTCTTT.

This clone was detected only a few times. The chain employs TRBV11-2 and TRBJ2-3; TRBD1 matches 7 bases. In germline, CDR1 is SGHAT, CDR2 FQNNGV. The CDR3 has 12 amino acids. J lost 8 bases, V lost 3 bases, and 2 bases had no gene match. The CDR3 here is CASSFSGGTQYF. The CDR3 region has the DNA TGTGCCAGCAGCTTTTCAGGGGGTACGCAGTATTTT.

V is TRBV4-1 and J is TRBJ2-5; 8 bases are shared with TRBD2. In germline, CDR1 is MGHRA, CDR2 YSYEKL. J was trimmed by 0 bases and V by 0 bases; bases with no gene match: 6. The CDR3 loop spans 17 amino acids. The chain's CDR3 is CASSQDRGRRYQETQYF. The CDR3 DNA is TGCGCCAGCAGCCAAGACCGCGGGAGGCGGTACCAAGAGACCCAGTACTTC.

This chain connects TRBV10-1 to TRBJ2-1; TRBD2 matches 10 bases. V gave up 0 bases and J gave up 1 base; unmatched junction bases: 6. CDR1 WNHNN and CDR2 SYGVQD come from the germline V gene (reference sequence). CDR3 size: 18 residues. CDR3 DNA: TGCGCCAGCAGTGAGTCGGCTAGCGGGGGTAATTCCTACAATGAGCAGTTCTTC. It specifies CASSESASGGNSYNEQFF.

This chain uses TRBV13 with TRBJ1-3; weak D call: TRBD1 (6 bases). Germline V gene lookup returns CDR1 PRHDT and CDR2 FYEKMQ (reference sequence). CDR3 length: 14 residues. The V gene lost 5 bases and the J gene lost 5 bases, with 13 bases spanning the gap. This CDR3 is CASSRTGTRNTIYF. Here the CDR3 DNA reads TGTGCCAGCAGCCGAACAGGGACTAGAAACACCATATATTTT. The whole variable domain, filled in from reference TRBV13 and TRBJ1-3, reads AAGVIQSPRHLIKEKRETATLKCYPIPRHDTVYWYQQGPGQDPQFLISFYEKMQSDKGSIPDRFSAQQFSDYHSELNMSSLELGDSALYFCASSRTGTRNTIYFGEGSWLTVV.

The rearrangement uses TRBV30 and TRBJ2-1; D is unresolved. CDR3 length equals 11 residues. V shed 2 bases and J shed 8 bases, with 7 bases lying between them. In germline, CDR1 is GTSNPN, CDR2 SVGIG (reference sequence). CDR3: CAWSKNYEQFF. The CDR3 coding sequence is TGTGCCTGGAGTAAAAACTATGAGCAGTTCTTC.

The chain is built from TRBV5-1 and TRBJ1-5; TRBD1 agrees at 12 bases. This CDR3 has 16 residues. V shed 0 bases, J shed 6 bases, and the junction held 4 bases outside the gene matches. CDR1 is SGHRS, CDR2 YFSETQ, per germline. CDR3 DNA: TGCGCCAGCAGCTTGGCCGGGACAGGGGGCCTTCAGCCCCAGCATTTT. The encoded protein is CASSLAGTGGLQPQHF.

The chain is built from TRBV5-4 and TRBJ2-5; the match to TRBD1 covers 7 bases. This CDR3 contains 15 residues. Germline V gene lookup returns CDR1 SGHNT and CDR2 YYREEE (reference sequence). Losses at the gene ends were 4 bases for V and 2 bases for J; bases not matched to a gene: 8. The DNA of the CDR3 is TGTGCCAGCAGCCAATCACAGGGGATACAAGAGACCCAGTACTTC. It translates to CASSQSQGIQETQYF.

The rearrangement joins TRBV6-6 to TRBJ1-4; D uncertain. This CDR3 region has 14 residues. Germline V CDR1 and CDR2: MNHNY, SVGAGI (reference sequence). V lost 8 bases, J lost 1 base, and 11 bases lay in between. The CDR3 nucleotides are TGTGCCAGCTCCACGGGAAGAACTAATGAAAAACTGTTTTTT. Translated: CASSTGRTNEKLFF.

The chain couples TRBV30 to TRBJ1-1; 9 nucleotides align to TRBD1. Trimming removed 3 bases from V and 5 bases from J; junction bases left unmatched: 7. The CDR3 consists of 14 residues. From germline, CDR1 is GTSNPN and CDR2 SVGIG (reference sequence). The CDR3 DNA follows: TGTGCCTGGAGCCCGGGACAGGGACGAACTGAAGCTTTCTTT. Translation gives CAWSPGQGRTEAFF.

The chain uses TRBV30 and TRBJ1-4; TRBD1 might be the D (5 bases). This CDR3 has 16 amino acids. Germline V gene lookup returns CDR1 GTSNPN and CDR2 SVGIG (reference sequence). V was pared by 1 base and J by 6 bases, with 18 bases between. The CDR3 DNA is TGTGCCTGGAGTGGAGGGGCGGGAGATGTTGATGAAAAACTGTTTTTT. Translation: CAWSGGAGDVDEKLFF.

The DNA for the CDR3 is TGTGCCAGTAGTATTGGGGCGTGGGCGAAGGGGGATACGCAGTATTTT. Amino acids: CASSIGAWAKGDTQYF. This chain uses TRBV19 with TRBJ2-3, with D possibly TRBD1 on 5 matching bases. The germline CDR1 and CDR2 sequences are LNHDA and SQIVND (reference sequence). Trimming removed 3 bases at V and 6 bases at J, with 19 bases between. The CDR3 loop spans 16 amino acids.

CDR3 DNA: TGTGCCAGCAGTTACGTCGCGGGGGCCGTTAACACCGGGGAGCTGTTTTTT. Protein sequence: CASSYVAGAVNTGELFF. The chain recombines TRBV27 with TRBJ2-2; weak D call: TRBD2 (7 bases). CDR1 and CDR2 from the germline V gene are MNHEY and SMNVEV (reference sequence). V was clipped by 4 bases and J by 2 bases, with 17 bases between them. The CDR3 length is 17 residues.

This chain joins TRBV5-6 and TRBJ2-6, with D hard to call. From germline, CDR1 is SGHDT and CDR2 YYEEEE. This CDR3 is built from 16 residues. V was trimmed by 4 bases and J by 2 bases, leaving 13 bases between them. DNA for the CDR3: TGTGCCAGCAGCCAAAAAGCCGCGGCTGGGGCCAACGTCCTGACTTTC. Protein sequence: CASSQKAAAGANVLTF.

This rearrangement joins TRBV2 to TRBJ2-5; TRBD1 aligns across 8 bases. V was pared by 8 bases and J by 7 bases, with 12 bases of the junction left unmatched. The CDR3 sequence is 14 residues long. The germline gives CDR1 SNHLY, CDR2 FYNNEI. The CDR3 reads CASGVQGARGTQYF. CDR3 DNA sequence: TGTGCCAGCGGAGTCCAGGGGGCCAGGGGGACCCAGTACTTC.

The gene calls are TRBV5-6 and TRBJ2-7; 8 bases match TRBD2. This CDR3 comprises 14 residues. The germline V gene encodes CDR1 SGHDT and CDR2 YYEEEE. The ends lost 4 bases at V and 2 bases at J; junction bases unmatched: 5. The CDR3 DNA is TGTGCCAGCAGCCGGGGGGGTTCCCCCTACGAGCAGTACTTC. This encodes CASSRGGSPYEQYF. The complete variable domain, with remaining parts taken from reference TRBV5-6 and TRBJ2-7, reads DAGVTQSPTHLIKTRGQQVTLRCSPKSGHDTVSWYQQALGQGPQFIFQYYEEEERQRGNFPDRFSGHQFPNYSSELNVNALLLGDSALYLCASSRGGSPYEQYFGPGTRLTVT.